Below are 9 T cell receptor beta chains sequenced from a single sample in a study of T cell responses to AZD1222 COVID-19 vaccine. Profiling relied on immunoSEQ multiplex PCR, and the TCRdb table lists in-frame clones only, not all of them. Of over 65,000 clones listed, approximately 90% were seen once; the top ten hold roughly 5.6%. This sample comprised peripheral blood, obtained on day 0 of AZD1222 vaccination. These receptors were obtained from an adult in good health.

This chain connects TRBV18 to TRBJ1-5; 9 positions match TRBD1. V shed 8 bases and J 6 bases; nucleotides not matched to a gene: 5. This CDR3 spans 13 amino acids. Germline lookup yields CDR1 KGHSH and CDR2 LQKENI. The CDR3 DNA sequence: TGTGCCAGCCCGGGACAGGGTTGTCAGCCCCAGCATTTT. It translates to CASPGQGCQPQHF.

The rearrangement joins TRBV12-5 to TRBJ1-6; no firm D call. The CDR3 is 14 residues long. CDR1 is LGHNT, CDR2 FRNRAP, per germline. V lost 5 bases and J 0 bases, leaving 5 bases between the germline ends. The CDR3 DNA sequence: TGTGCTAGTGGTCCTGACTCCTATAATTCACCCCTCCACTTT. Translated, it gives CASGPDSYNSPLHF.

This clone was detected once. The V gene is TRBV27, the J gene TRBJ1-2; 7 bases match TRBD1. Germline values: CDR1 MNHEY, CDR2 SMNVEV (reference sequence). The CDR3 extends over 13 amino acids. Losses at the gene ends were 6 bases for V and 2 bases for J; bases not matched to a gene: 3. CDR3 protein: CASSRTGNYGYTF. The CDR3 DNA reads TGTGCCAGCAGCCGGACAGGAAACTATGGCTACACCTTC.

The CDR3 region has the DNA TGTGCCAGCAGTGAACAGGGGTTCTATGGCTACACCTTC. Residues: CASSEQGFYGYTF. The chain links TRBV12-3 or TRBV12-4 to TRBJ1-2; 7 positions agree with TRBD1. V shed 5 bases, J shed 4 bases, and the junction held 4 bases outside the gene matches. This CDR3 is built from 13 residues.

The chain links TRBV7-9 to TRBJ1-4; no firm D call. Per the germline V gene, CDR1 is SEHNR and CDR2 is FQNEAQ (reference sequence). The CDR3 extends over 16 amino acids. The ends were cut back, 5 bases at V and 0 bases at J, with 13 bases in the middle. The CDR3 region is CASSVGGIATNEKLFF. The CDR3 coding sequence is TGTGCCAGCAGCGTCGGTGGAATTGCAACTAATGAAAAACTGTTTTTT.

The V and J genes are TRBV29-1 and TRBJ1-1; no clear D gene. Germline CDR1 SQVTM, CDR2 ANQGSEA. V lost 5 bases and J 3 bases, leaving 16 bases between the germline ends. The CDR3 extends over 14 amino acids. This CDR3 reads CSVRGLIADTEAFF. CDR3 in DNA: TGCAGCGTTAGAGGCTTAATAGCTGACACTGAAGCTTTCTTT.

The chain carries TRBV27 and TRBJ2-3, with TRBD2 matching over 14 bases. Germline V gene data show CDR1 as MNHEY and CDR2 as SMNVEV (reference sequence). The CDR3 spans 18 residues. V trimming: 5 bases; J trimming: 2 bases; junction bases outside the gene matches: 9. The DNA of the CDR3 is TGTGCCAGCAGTCGCTCGGGACTAGCGGGGGTAACCACAGATACGCAGTATTTT. Translating gives CASSRSGLAGVTTDTQYF.

The J gene is TRBJ1-1, the V gene TRBV14; possibly TRBD1 for D (6 bases). Trimming left V 3 bases short and J 2 bases short, with 13 bases between. The CDR3 has 15 residues. Germline V gene sequence: CDR1 SGHDN, CDR2 FVKESK. This CDR3 is CASSQMTGVNTEAFF. CDR3 bases: TGTGCCAGCAGCCAGATGACAGGCGTAAACACTGAAGCTTTCTTT. Full variable domain (missing parts from reference TRBV14 and TRBJ1-1): EAGVTQFPSHSVIEKGQTVTLRCDPISGHDNLYWYRRVMGKEIKFLLHFVKESKQDESGMPNNRFLAERTGGTYSTLKVQPAELEDSGVYFCASSQMTGVNTEAFFGQGTRLTVV.

The count of this clone is one. J is TRBJ2-3 and V is TRBV14; 9 bases line up with TRBD2. V lost 2 bases and J lost 0; bases outside the gene matches: 6. This CDR3 has 17 residues. Germline V gives CDR1 SGHDN, CDR2 FVKESK. This CDR3 reads CASSQRLAGRSTDTQYF. The DNA of the CDR3 is TGTGCCAGCAGCCAAAGGCTAGCGGGGAGAAGCACAGATACGCAGTATTTT.